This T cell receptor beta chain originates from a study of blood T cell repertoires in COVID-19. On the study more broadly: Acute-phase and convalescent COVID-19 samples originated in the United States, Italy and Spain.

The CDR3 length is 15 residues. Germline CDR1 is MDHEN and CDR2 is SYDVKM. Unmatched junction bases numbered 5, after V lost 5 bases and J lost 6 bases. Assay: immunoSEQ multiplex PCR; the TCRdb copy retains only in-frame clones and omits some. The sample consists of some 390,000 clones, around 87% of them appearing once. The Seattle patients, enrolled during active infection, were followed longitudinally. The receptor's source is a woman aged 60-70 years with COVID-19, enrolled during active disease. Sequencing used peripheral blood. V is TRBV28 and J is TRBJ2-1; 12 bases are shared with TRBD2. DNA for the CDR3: TGTGCCAGCAGTGAAGCTAGCGGGGGGGCCAATGAGCAGTTCTTC. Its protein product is CASSEASGGANEQFF. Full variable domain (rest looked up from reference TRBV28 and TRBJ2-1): DVKVTQSSRYLVKRTGEKVFLECVQDMDHENMFWYRQDPGLGLRLIYFSYDVKMKEKGDIPEGYSVSREKKERFSLILESASTNQTSMYLCASSEASGGANEQFFGPGTRLTVL.